This record covers a single TCR beta chain. The data belong to a study of shared clonotypes between healthy human individuals. The method was immunoSEQ multiplex PCR; TCRdb's version includes in-frame clones alone and lacks a portion of them. The sample lists about 490,000 clones; about 72% were seen once. The V gene lost 0 bases and the J gene lost 6 bases, with 8 bases spanning the gap. The germline V gene has CDR1 SGHAT and CDR2 FQNNGV. The length of the CDR3 is 13 residues. The chain has TRBV11-2 and TRBJ2-5; no reliable D call. The sequence derives from a woman aged 40 to 49 in good health. Some clones in this sample may be carry-over from other donors' samples. The sequenced sample consisted of PBMCs. The CDR3 loop reads CASSLEPLKTQYF. Here the CDR3 DNA reads TGTGCCAGCAGCTTAGAGCCGCTGAAGACCCAGTACTTC.